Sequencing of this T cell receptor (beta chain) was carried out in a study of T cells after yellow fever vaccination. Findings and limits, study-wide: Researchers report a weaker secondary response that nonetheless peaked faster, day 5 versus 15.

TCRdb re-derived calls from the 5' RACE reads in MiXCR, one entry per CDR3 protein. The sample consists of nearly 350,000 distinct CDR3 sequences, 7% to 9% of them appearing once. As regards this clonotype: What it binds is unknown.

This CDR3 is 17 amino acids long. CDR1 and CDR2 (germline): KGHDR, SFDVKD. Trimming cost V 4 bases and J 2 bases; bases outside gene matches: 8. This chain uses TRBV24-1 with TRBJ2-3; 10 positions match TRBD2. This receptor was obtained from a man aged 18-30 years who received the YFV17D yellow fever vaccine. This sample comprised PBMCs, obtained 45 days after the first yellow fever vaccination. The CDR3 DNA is TGTGCCACCAGTGACCCTAAACTAGCGGGAAACACAGATACGCAGTATTTT. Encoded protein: CATSDPKLAGNTDTQYF.